The 20 T cell receptor beta chains presented below share a single source sample, sequenced in a study of T-cell reconstitution after alpha-beta-depleted transplantation in children. Unique molecular identifiers were incorporated during preparation of the TCRbeta library. One entry per CDR3 protein, called by TCRdb with MiXCR from the PCR reads. The sample records around 94,000 distinct CDR3 sequences, roughly 7.2% being singletons. The sequencing used PBMCs, collected before TCRalphabeta/CD19-depleted stem cell transplant. The receptor set was obtained from a boy aged 2 to 10 with acute lymphoblastic leukemia, due to receive a stem cell transplant.

Many counts were recorded for this clonotype. This chain links TRBV24-1 with TRBJ2-1; the match to TRBD1 covers 7 bases. The CDR3 runs to 15 residues. Germline CDR1 reads KGHDR; CDR2 reads SFDVKD. Losses at the gene ends were 2 bases for V and 5 bases for J; bases not matched to a gene: 5. The CDR3 DNA reads TGTGCCACCAGTGATTCTCGAACAGGGGACAATGAGCAGTTCTTC. Translated: CATSDSRTGDNEQFF.

The gene calls are TRBV2 and TRBJ2-1, with D perhaps TRBD2 (5 bases). Germline V gives CDR1 SNHLY, CDR2 FYNNEI. The CDR3 length is 16 residues. V lost 3 bases and J 6 bases, leaving 18 bases between the germline ends. CDR3 sequence reads: CASSDRPPDFGNEQFF. The CDR3, as DNA: TGTGCCAGCAGTGATCGTCCGCCGGACTTCGGCAATGAGCAGTTCTTC.

The rearrangement links TRBV5-1 to TRBJ2-5; perhaps D is TRBD1 or TRBD2 (5 bases each). CDR1 is SGHRS, CDR2 YFSETQ, per germline. This CDR3 comprises 16 residues. Trimming stripped 3 bases from V and 5 bases from J, with 20 bases between. The CDR3 loop is CASSWAQRGVVETQYF. DNA of the CDR3: TGCGCCAGCAGCTGGGCACAGAGGGGTGTCGTTGAGACCCAGTACTTC.

This clonotype was seen ten or more times. The chain joins TRBV5-4 to TRBJ1-4, with D unresolved. This CDR3 comprises 16 residues. Trimming took off 4 bases at V and 0 bases at J, with 13 bases between the two ends. CDR1 and CDR2 (germline): SGHNT, YYREEE (reference sequence). Here the CDR3 reads CASSAAGGTTNEKLFF. CDR3 nucleotide sequence: TGTGCCAGCAGCGCGGCAGGAGGGACAACTAATGAAAAACTGTTTTTT.

In its sample, this clonotype was seen many times. The chain recombines TRBV6-5 with TRBJ2-7, with 11 bases aligning to TRBD2. The V segment lost 5 bases and the J segment 5 bases; nucleotides outside the gene matches: 8. Germline-derived CDR1 and CDR2 are MNHEY and SVGAGI. This CDR3 spans 15 amino acids. The CDR3 sequence is CASSPEVAGGNEQYF. In DNA, the CDR3 is TGTGCCAGCAGTCCCGAGGTAGCGGGGGGGAACGAGCAGTACTTC.

The sample holds a few counts of this clonotype. This sequence joins TRBV4-2 and TRBJ1-4; 9 positions agree with TRBD1. J was trimmed by 4 bases and V by 1 base; bases with no gene match: 4. CDR1 LGHNA and CDR2 YNFKEQ come from the germline V gene. The CDR3 runs 16 residues. The chain's CDR3 is CASSQGTGQGNEKLFF. CDR3 DNA: TGTGCCAGCAGCCAAGGAACGGGACAGGGTAATGAAAAACTGTTTTTT.

The J gene is TRBJ2-1, the V gene TRBV4-2, with 11 bases fitting TRBD2. Unmatched junction bases numbered 1, after V lost 0 bases and J lost 3 bases. Germline V gene sequence: CDR1 LGHNA, CDR2 YNFKEQ. This CDR3 is built from 16 residues. CDR3 DNA sequence: TGTGCCAGCAGCCAAGATGGGACTAGCGGCTACAATGAGCAGTTCTTC. Translated: CASSQDGTSGYNEQFF.

The rearrangement uses TRBV6-1 and TRBJ1-2, with D maybe TRBD1 (6 bases). The length of the CDR3 is 14 residues. V dropped 2 bases and J dropped 3 bases, with 10 bases sitting between them. The germline V gene has CDR1 MNHNS and CDR2 SASEGT. In nucleotides, the CDR3 is TGTGCCAGCAGTGAAATCTGGGGGCACTATGGCTACACCTTC. Translated: CASSEIWGHYGYTF.

The sample holds many counts of this clonotype. The V and J genes are TRBV7-9 and TRBJ1-3; TRBD1 agrees at 7 bases. V was pared by 5 bases and J by 3 bases, with 10 bases of the junction left unmatched. This CDR3 contains 16 residues. Per germline, CDR1 SEHNR and CDR2 FQNEAQ (reference sequence). As DNA, the CDR3 is TGTGCCAGCAGCCTGGGACAGCTAGACTTTGGAAACACCATATATTTT. Its translation: CASSLGQLDFGNTIYF.

The chain has TRBV2 and TRBJ1-2, with D perhaps TRBD1 (5 bases). V lost 8 bases to trimming and J lost 4 bases, with 17 bases between them. Germline V gene lookup returns CDR1 SNHLY and CDR2 FYNNEI. CDR3 size: 14 residues. The CDR3 coding sequence is TGTGCCAGCCTAGGGGCGGTGAGGACCTATGGCTACACCTTC. Translating it yields CASLGAVRTYGYTF.

This clonotype was recorded a few times. The chain combines TRBV6-5 with TRBJ2-5, with D perhaps TRBD1 or TRBD2 (6 bases each). This CDR3 region has 14 residues. Germline CDR1 and CDR2: MNHEY and SVGAGI. With 3 bases removed from V and 2 bases from J, the gap between germline ends came to 10 bases. The DNA for the CDR3 is TGTGCCAGCAGTTATCAGGGGACTCAAGAGACCCAGTACTTC. This encodes CASSYQGTQETQYF.

This clonotype is medium-sized in the sample. As DNA, the CDR3 is TGCAGTGCTAGCGGCTCGGACAGCCTCCACAATGAGCAGTTCTTC. Translated, it gives CSASGSDSLHNEQFF. V usage is TRBV20-1 and J usage is TRBJ2-1, with a possible D match to TRBD1 (6 bases). Germline CDR1 and CDR2: DFQATT and SNEGSKA (reference sequence). The CDR3 has 15 residues. The germline V and J ends were trimmed by 3 bases and 5 bases, with 17 bases remaining between them.

This clonotype was detected only a few times. CDR3 nucleotides: TGTGCCAGCGGCAGGGAAGGGGCAAGCACAGATACGCAGTATTTT. The encoded protein is CASGREGASTDTQYF. V usage is TRBV11-1 and J usage is TRBJ2-3; a possible D gene is TRBD1 (5 bases). Germline V lookup: CDR1 SGHAT, CDR2 FQDESV (reference sequence). The CDR3 consists of 15 residues. The V end was cut by 8 bases, the J end by 0 bases, with 15 bases between. Full variable domain (missing parts from reference TRBV11-1 and TRBJ2-3): EAEVAQSPRYKITEKSQAVAFWCDPISGHATLYWYRQILGQGPELLVQFQDESVVDDSQLPKDRFSAERLKGVDSTLKIQPAELGDSAMYLCASGREGASTDTQYFGPGTRLTVL.

This clonotype was seen ten or more times. The genes are TRBV10-3 and TRBJ1-2, with D uncertain. The CDR3 is 13 amino acids. The ends were cut back, 6 bases at V and 8 bases at J, with 16 bases in the middle. The V gene's germline CDR1 is ENHRY and CDR2 SYGVKD. The DNA of the CDR3 is TGTGCCATCAGCGACATGGCTTTAGAGGGCTACACCTTC. Protein: CAISDMALEGYTF.

This clonotype was counted many times. The chain uses TRBV20-1 and TRBJ2-1, with 11 nucleotides matching TRBD2. Looked up from germline, CDR1 is DFQATT and CDR2 is SNEGSKA (reference sequence). V shed 4 bases and J 2 bases; nucleotides not matched to a gene: 4. The CDR3 consists of 15 residues. CDR3 loop: CSATRTSGPYNEQFF. The CDR3 nucleotides are TGCAGTGCTACCCGGACTAGCGGGCCCTACAATGAGCAGTTCTTC.

This clonotype turned up a few times. The gene calls are TRBV20-1 and TRBJ1-3, with D uncertain. There are 13 residues in the CDR3. Trimming took off 2 bases at V and 1 base at J, with 6 bases between the two ends. Germline V gene data show CDR1 as DFQATT and CDR2 as SNEGSKA (reference sequence). CDR3 in amino acids: CSARKGSGNTIYF. The CDR3 DNA follows: TGCAGTGCTAGAAAGGGATCTGGAAACACCATATATTTT.

The V and J genes are TRBV20-1 and TRBJ2-7; D may be TRBD1 (6 bases). The length of the CDR3 is 14 residues. CDR1 and CDR2 from the germline V gene are DFQATT and SNEGSKA (reference sequence). The V gene lost 6 bases and the J gene lost 6 bases, with 21 bases spanning the gap. The CDR3: CSARTGWGRGEQYF. CDR3 DNA: TGCAGTGCCAGAACCGGGTGGGGGCGCGGCGAGCAGTACTTC.

This clonotype has only a few counts. CDR3 DNA: TGTGCCAGCAGCCTCGACAGGGTCCCCGGGGAGCTGTTTTTT. The encoded protein is CASSLDRVPGELFF. This chain connects TRBV11-2 to TRBJ2-2; TRBD1 aligns across 7 bases. CDR3 length: 14 amino acids. CDR1 and CDR2 (germline): SGHAT, FQNNGV. V lost 5 bases to trimming and J lost 6 bases; unmatched junction nucleotides: 6.

This clonotype came up many times. The chain links TRBV5-1 to TRBJ2-1, with a weak D call TRBD2 (5 bases). The CDR3 is 15 residues long. V lost 1 base to trimming and J lost 7 bases, with 15 bases between them. Germline CDR1 SGHRS, CDR2 YFSETQ. DNA of the CDR3: TGCGCCAGCAGCTTGACCAGCGGCACGAGAAATGAGCAGTTCTTC. It is translated as CASSLTSGTRNEQFF.

This clonotype was observed at least ten times. The chain links TRBV20-1 to TRBJ1-1, with 10 nucleotides matching TRBD1. CDR1 DFQATT and CDR2 SNEGSKA come from the germline V gene (reference sequence). This CDR3 comprises 16 residues. V lost 0 bases, J lost 2 bases, and 6 bases stayed unmatched. The CDR3 protein is CSARDGTGDLNTEAFF. CDR3 DNA sequence: TGCAGTGCTAGAGATGGGACAGGGGATCTCAACACTGAAGCTTTCTTT.